This TCR beta chain comes out of a study of T-cell memory formation after mild COVID-19. Study-level results: What remained unconfirmed was the SARS-CoV-2 specificity of second-wave clones peaking on day 37.

This clonotype was seen a handful of times. Its antigen is not identified. Germline CDR1 and CDR2: SEHNR and FQNEAQ (reference sequence). V shed 3 bases and J shed 2 bases, with 13 bases lying between them. This CDR3 comprises 15 residues. From 5'RACE with constant-segment primers came TCR alpha and TCR beta cDNA libraries that carried sample barcodes and UMIs. TCRdb used MiXCR to reprocess the 5' RACE reads, holding one entry per CDR3 protein. Counted here are approximately 260,000 distinct CDR3 sequences, 15% to 20% occurring once; the ten biggest clones make up roughly a fifth. The source is a man between 18 and 29 years old who had mild COVID-19 (a few samples of this study predate the infection). Cell type and time point are not known. Sequencing was performed on PBMCs or a T cell subset sorted from them (not recorded which). The chain uses TRBV7-9 and TRBJ1-1, with D perhaps matching TRBD1 (5 bases). Here the CDR3 reads CASSLFGASNTEAFF. CDR3 nucleotide sequence: TGTGCCAGCAGCTTGTTCGGGGCATCCAACACTGAAGCTTTCTTT.